The 27 T cell receptor beta chains reported below all come from one sample, sequenced in a study of OX40 agonist ivuxolimab in advanced cancers. Sequenced by immunoSEQ multiplex PCR; TCRdb stores in-frame clones only, minus some. This table has more than 55,000 clones, around 85% appearing once. Here the sequenced sample was CD4+ or CD8+ T cells sorted from blood, taken in a trial of the OX40 agonist ivuxolimab. These TCRs come from an adult with an advanced solid tumor such as melanoma, head and neck, liver or kidney cancer.

This clone was observed a few times. The rearrangement links TRBV4-2 to TRBJ2-1; 13 nucleotides agree with TRBD2. V shed 1 base and J 8 bases; nucleotides not matched to a gene: 5. The CDR3 is made up of 16 amino acids. Germline assignment: CDR1 LGHNA and CDR2 YNFKEQ. The CDR3 bases are TGTGCCAGCAGCCAAGGACTAGCGGGGGGCTGGGATGAGCAGTTCTTC. It is translated as CASSQGLAGGWDEQFF.

This clone turned up a few times. The chain uses TRBV2 and TRBJ1-5; D is perhaps TRBD1 (5 bases). The CDR3 runs to 13 residues. Germline assignment: CDR1 SNHLY and CDR2 FYNNEI. Trimming shortened V by 8 bases and J by 7 bases, and 15 bases separated the two germline ends. In DNA form, the CDR3 reads TGTGCCAGCTCCTTGGGGGTTAGGCAGCCCCAGCATTTT. The encoded protein is CASSLGVRQPQHF.

This clone appeared a few times. The chain recombines TRBV6-4 with TRBJ1-5, with D hard to call. Germline lookup yields CDR1 MRHNA and CDR2 SNTAGT. The length of the CDR3 is 13 residues. V lost 5 bases, J lost 9 bases, and 14 bases lay in between. The CDR3 DNA is TGTGCCAGCAGTCCAGAGACGGAAGGGCCCCAGCATTTT. Translating it yields CASSPETEGPQHF.

J is TRBJ2-3 and V is TRBV7-2, with D hard to call. CDR1 and CDR2 from the germline V gene are SGHTA and FQGNSA. The CDR3 is 17 amino acids. Trimming took off 4 bases at V and 0 bases at J, with 17 bases between the two ends. For the CDR3, the DNA is TGTGCCAGCAGCTATTCCCCTATCCTTCCTAGCACAGATACGCAGTATTTT. It encodes CASSYSPILPSTDTQYF. The entire variable domain, with the rest obtained from reference TRBV7-2 and TRBJ2-3, is as follows: GAGVSQSPSNKVTEKGKDVELRCDPISGHTALYWYRQSLGQGLEFLIYFQGNSAPDKSGLPSDRFSAERTGGSVSTLTIQRTQQEDSAVYLCASSYSPILPSTDTQYFGPGTRLTVL.

V is TRBV7-2 and J is TRBJ2-3; D remains unclear. This CDR3 has 12 residues. Trimming left V 3 bases short and J 0 bases short, with 1 base between. Germline CDR1 SGHTA, CDR2 FQGNSA. DNA of the CDR3: TGTGCCAGCAGCTTGAGCACAGATACGCAGTATTTT. Translating it yields CASSLSTDTQYF.

The V call is TRBV18, the J call TRBJ2-6, with no clear D. Germline loops: CDR1 KGHSH, CDR2 LQKENI. The CDR3 sequence is 17 residues long. The V end was cut by 3 bases, the J end by 0 bases, with 12 bases between. The CDR3 DNA reads as TGTGCCAGCTCACCGTTACTTGTCAGCTCTGGGGCCAACGTCCTGACTTTC. This encodes CASSPLLVSSGANVLTF.

The chain is built from TRBV7-2 and TRBJ2-3, with D unresolved. Trimming cost V 4 bases and J 11 bases, with 16 bases left between them. This CDR3 region has 13 residues. Germline CDR1 and CDR2: SGHTA and FQGNSA. The CDR3 sequence: CASSSSIGGGQYF. In DNA form, the CDR3 reads TGTGCCAGCAGCTCGTCCATTGGCGGCGGGCAGTATTTT.

V gene TRBV29-1 combines with J gene TRBJ1-2; D is perhaps TRBD1 (6 bases). V dropped 3 bases and J dropped 5 bases, with 25 bases sitting between them. Germline V CDR1 and CDR2: SQVTM, ANQGSEA. This CDR3 spans 17 amino acids. CDR3 protein: CSVDRAQGPDGGYGYTF. The CDR3 DNA is TGCAGCGTTGATCGAGCGCAGGGGCCTGATGGGGGGTATGGCTACACCTTC.

The chain links TRBV4-1 to TRBJ2-3; 8 positions match TRBD1. CDR1 and CDR2 from the germline V gene are MGHRA and YSYEKL. Unmatched junction bases numbered 10, after V lost 2 bases and J lost 3 bases. The CDR3 is 17 residues long. CDR3 bases: TGCGCCAGCAGCCAATCGCAGGGGGCCTGGGGAACAGATACGCAGTATTTT. Protein product: CASSQSQGAWGTDTQYF.

This clone occurred a few times. The rearrangement uses TRBV4-3 and TRBJ2-3; D possibly matches TRBD1 or TRBD2 (6 bases each). The CDR3 extends over 17 amino acids. Per germline, CDR1 LGHNA and CDR2 YSLEER. V shed 3 bases and J shed 3 bases, with 19 bases lying between them. Here the CDR3 reads CASSHRWGAEATDTQYF. CDR3 sequence (DNA): TGCGCCAGCAGCCATCGGTGGGGGGCCGAGGCGACAGATACGCAGTATTTT.

The genes are TRBV5-1 and TRBJ2-5; 9 bases line up with TRBD1. CDR3 length: 16 amino acids. Germline CDR1 reads SGHRS; CDR2 reads YFSETQ. J gave up 5 bases and V 0 bases, and 8 bases lay outside the gene matches. CDR3 loop: CASSLAPGQGTETQYF. CDR3 in DNA: TGCGCCAGCAGCTTGGCCCCGGGACAGGGAACGGAGACCCAGTACTTC.

As for this clone: Additional DNA sequences in this sample encode the identical CDR3. In DNA form, the CDR3 reads TGTGCCAGCAGCTTACGTGGACCTGGGGCCAACGTCCTGACTTTC. Its translation: CASSLRGPGANVLTF. The genes are TRBV7-2 and TRBJ2-6, with D unresolved. V shed 2 bases and J shed 2 bases, with 7 bases lying between them. This CDR3 contains 15 residues. CDR1 and CDR2 (germline): SGHTA, FQGNSA. Full variable domain (outside the CDR3, taken from reference TRBV7-2 and TRBJ2-6): GAGVSQSPSNKVTEKGKDVELRCDPISGHTALYWYRQSLGQGLEFLIYFQGNSAPDKSGLPSDRFSAERTGGSVSTLTIQRTQQEDSAVYLCASSLRGPGANVLTFGAGSRLTVL.

This sequence joins TRBV27 and TRBJ2-5; unclear D gene. V gave up 5 bases and J gave up 4 bases, with 17 bases separating them. Germline assignment: CDR1 MNHEY and CDR2 SMNVEV (reference sequence). The CDR3 covers 15 residues. The CDR3 DNA follows: TGTGCCAGCAGTCCCACGGAACGGAGCTCAGAGACCCAGTACTTC. It codes for CASSPTERSSETQYF.

This clone was counted a few times. CDR3 sequence reads: CASSSHLGTGNSPLHF. CDR3 DNA sequence: TGTGCCAGCAGTTCCCACCTCGGGACAGGGAATTCACCCCTCCACTTT. The chain joins TRBV6-6 to TRBJ1-6; 9 bases match TRBD1. V was clipped by 4 bases and J by 7 bases; unmatched bases: 8. The CDR3 length is 16 residues. From germline, CDR1 is MNHNY and CDR2 SVGAGI (reference sequence).

J is TRBJ2-7 and V is TRBV27, with no clear D. V was cut by 2 bases and J by 2 bases, with 10 bases left in between. The CDR3 contains 14 residues. Per the germline V gene, CDR1 is MNHEY and CDR2 is SMNVEV (reference sequence). The CDR3 sequence is CASSLNPSTYEQYF. CDR3 DNA: TGTGCCAGCAGTTTAAATCCCAGTACCTACGAGCAGTACTTC.

The genes are TRBV6-6 and TRBJ1-3; D ambiguous. This CDR3 is 12 amino acids long. V was shortened by 10 bases and J by 0 bases, with 7 bases between the two germline ends. Germline values: CDR1 MNHNY, CDR2 SVGAGI (reference sequence). CDR3: CATGNSGNTIYF. The CDR3 region has the DNA TGTGCCACCGGGAACTCTGGAAACACCATATATTTT.

This clone occurred a few times. J is TRBJ1-1 and V is TRBV4-3, with D hard to call. Deletions cut 4 bases from V and 3 bases from J, with 9 bases between. The CDR3 length is 13 residues. Germline CDR1 LGHNA, CDR2 YSLEER. The CDR3 loop reads CASSPGRYTEAFF. The CDR3 nucleotides read TGCGCCAGCAGCCCCGGACGGTACACTGAAGCTTTCTTT.

The genes are TRBV6-5 and TRBJ2-1, with D perhaps matching TRBD1 or TRBD2 (5 bases each). V gave up 6 bases and J gave up 0 bases, with 9 bases separating them. In germline, CDR1 is MNHEY, CDR2 SVGAGI. CDR3 length equals 14 residues. The CDR3 region has the DNA TGTGCCAGCAGCGCAGGGAGCTCCTACAATGAGCAGTTCTTC. This translates into CASSAGSSYNEQFF.

This clone has a handful of counts. The J gene is TRBJ2-1, the V gene TRBV7-2, with TRBD2 matching 11 bases. CDR3 length: 13 amino acids. V shed 5 bases and J 14 bases; nucleotides not matched to a gene: 8. The germline V gene has CDR1 SGHTA and CDR2 FQGNSA. In DNA, the CDR3 is TGTGCCAGCAGCAGATTTAGCGGGAGGGAGGAGTTCTTC. This translates into CASSRFSGREEFF.

J is TRBJ1-4 and V is TRBV6-6; D is perhaps TRBD1 (5 bases). The germline V gene has CDR1 MNHNY and CDR2 SVGAGI (reference sequence). The length of the CDR3 is 14 residues. Trimming pared 4 bases from V and 5 bases from J, leaving 11 bases between. This CDR3 reads CASSWQGANEKLFF. The CDR3 nucleotides are TGTGCCAGCAGTTGGCAGGGAGCAAATGAAAAACTGTTTTTT.

This clone was counted many times. This chain connects TRBV28 to TRBJ2-7; TRBD1 matches 9 bases. Germline V CDR1 and CDR2: MDHEN, SYDVKM. There are 14 residues in the CDR3. Trimming at V came to 6 bases and at J to 2 bases, leaving 5 bases not matched to a gene. CDR3 region: CASRGGTGPYEQYF. The DNA of the CDR3 is TGTGCCAGCAGGGGGGGGACAGGGCCCTACGAGCAGTACTTC.

The V gene is TRBV7-2, the J gene TRBJ2-3; D not resolved. The V end lost 1 base, the J end lost 3 bases, and 8 bases lay between the germline ends. The CDR3 contains 14 residues. CDR1 is SGHTA, CDR2 FQGNSA, per germline. CDR3 sequence: CASSLGPSTDTQYF. In DNA, the CDR3 is TGTGCCAGCAGCTTAGGGCCTTCTACAGATACGCAGTATTTT.

The V call is TRBV23-1, the J call TRBJ1-5, with D possibly being TRBD1 (6 bases). TRBV23-1 is an ORF; its function is uncertain. V gave up 3 bases and J gave up 2 bases, with 26 bases separating them. This CDR3 spans 20 amino acids. In DNA form, the CDR3 reads TGCGCCAGCAGTCATGAGGGCAGGGGTCCGCATCGTAGGGGCAATCAGCCCCAGCATTTT. It encodes CASSHEGRGPHRRGNQPQHF.

Here the CDR3 DNA reads TGTGCCAGCAGCCCCTGGGAGCGGGCGCTTAATGAGCAGTTCTTC. This sequence encodes CASSPWERALNEQFF. The chain is built from TRBV5-4 and TRBJ2-1, with D perhaps TRBD2 (6 bases). Trimming took off 4 bases at V and 7 bases at J, with 18 bases between the two ends. The CDR3 spans 15 residues. Germline CDR1 SGHNT, CDR2 YYREEE (reference sequence).

The chain combines TRBV27 with TRBJ2-6; D ambiguous. Germline V gives CDR1 MNHEY, CDR2 SMNVEV (reference sequence). This CDR3 has 16 amino acids. V lost 5 bases, J lost 0 bases, and 11 bases lay in between. For the CDR3, the DNA is TGTGCCAGCAGTCCCCTAGTAAACTCTGGGGCCAACGTCCTGACTTTC. As protein: CASSPLVNSGANVLTF.

The gene calls are TRBV6-5 and TRBJ2-5, with TRBD1 matching over 11 bases. This CDR3 region has 16 residues. J gave up 5 bases and V 4 bases, and 9 bases lay outside the gene matches. Germline V gives CDR1 MNHEY, CDR2 SVGAGI. The CDR3 spells CASSSWTGGGEETQYF. The CDR3 nucleotides read TGTGCCAGCAGTTCTTGGACAGGGGGCGGTGAGGAGACCCAGTACTTC.

V is TRBV6-6 and J is TRBJ1-5, with 10 bases that match TRBD1. Per germline, CDR1 MNHNY and CDR2 SVGAGI (reference sequence). Losses at the gene ends were 10 bases for V and 2 bases for J; bases not matched to a gene: 8. The CDR3 has 15 amino acids. The CDR3 nucleotides read TGTGCCACCAGCTCCGGGACAGGGGGCAATCAGCCCCAGCATTTT. Translated: CATSSGTGGNQPQHF.